This entry describes one TCR beta chain. The target antigen is unknown. The data originate from a study of glioma-infiltrating T cells after dendritic cell vaccination. About the study: Treatment, given 2003 to 2012, was autologous tumor lysate-pulsed dendritic cell vaccination. Dendritic cells derived from monocytes and pulsed with autologous tumor lysate formed the vaccine. Study-wide points: Higher pretreatment TIL content predicted longer progression-free time and survival.

The time point: after dendritic cell vaccination, including at tumor progression/relapse. Only patients with spare fresh-frozen tumor and over two years of follow-up were included. Germline assignment: CDR1 SQVTM and CDR2 ANQGSEA. The length of the CDR3 is 13 residues. The germline V and J ends were trimmed by 7 bases and 1 base, with 13 bases remaining between them. Assay used: immunoSEQ multiplex PCR; TCRdb lists only in-frame clones, some missing. The sample consists of roughly 62,000 clones, about 80% of them appearing once. This receptor was obtained from a human donor with glioblastoma. Sequenced material: blood, taken after dendritic cell vaccination. The V gene is TRBV29-1, the J gene TRBJ2-5, with D possibly matching TRBD2 (6 bases). For the CDR3, the DNA is TGCAGCGCCGGTTTCGGGGGCCAAGAGACCCAGTACTTC. Its protein is CSAGFGGQETQYF.